The entry below gives a single TCR beta chain sequence along with its context. Its cognate antigen is unknown. V lost 3 bases, J lost 0 bases, and 9 bases lay in between. This CDR3 is built from 15 residues. Germline values: CDR1 LNHDA, CDR2 SQIVND (reference sequence). The data are from a study of cytomegalovirus exposure and HLA in healthy donors. Notes on the study in general: A later analysis showed HLA-associated TCR beta chains outstripping equally common others in clonal expansion. A cluster of highly shared sequence variants was likely a sequencing artifact. Association of a missense DCLRE1C variant with TCR beta V- and J-gene trimming was reported in a later analysis.

In the PCR, 60 Vbeta and 13 Jbeta primers were used. Produced via immunoSEQ multiplex PCR; TCRdb's table is partial and in-frame only. The sample has around 130,000 clones, 80% seen once. The sequenced material came from PBMCs. The sequence was collected from a man aged 25-45 years in good health and CMV-seronegative. The chain joins TRBV19 to TRBJ1-3; D is undetermined. The chain's CDR3 is CASSMSAASGNTIYF. The CDR3 DNA is TGTGCCAGTAGTATGTCGGCGGCCTCTGGAAACACCATATATTTT.